These 19 T cell receptor beta chains originate from one sample sequenced in a study of blood T cell repertoires in COVID-19 (dated by TCRdb to 2019 to 2021). The method was the immunoSEQ multiplex PCR assay. TCRdb took this table from immuneACCESS and kept in-frame rearrangements with V and J called. Such tables lack part of the clones; where checked against another copy, unresolved V genes explain under half of the gap, and the rest is unexplained. Across this sample there are fewer than 200,000 clones, with about 83% seen only once. Together, the top ten hold about 1.5% of the sample. The source material was peripheral blood. These receptors were collected from a human donor in a cohort sampled during active COVID-19.

This sequence joins TRBV28 and TRBJ1-3; no firm D call. Trimming removed 6 bases at V and 0 bases at J, with 15 bases between. Germline CDR1 MDHEN, CDR2 SYDVKM. The CDR3 has 16 amino acids. The CDR3 nucleotides read TGTGCCAGCAGCCCACCTTCTTGGAGCTCTGGAAACACCATATATTTT. This sequence encodes CASSPPSWSSGNTIYF.

The gene calls are TRBV2 and TRBJ2-7; 9 positions agree with TRBD1. The CDR3 contains 13 residues. Germline V gene data show CDR1 as SNHLY and CDR2 as FYNNEI. CDR3 amino acids: CAGRTGDSYEQYF. The CDR3 nucleotides are TGTGCAGGCCGGACAGGGGACTCCTACGAGCAGTACTTC.

This rearrangement joins TRBV27 to TRBJ1-6; D gene uncertain. There are 13 residues in the CDR3. Trimming left V 6 bases short and J 6 bases short, with 9 bases between. Germline CDR1 MNHEY, CDR2 SMNVEV (reference sequence). The CDR3 loop is CASRQNRNSPLHF. The CDR3 DNA reads TGTGCCAGCAGGCAGAACCGTAATTCACCCCTCCACTTT.

The chain recombines TRBV6-5 with TRBJ1-6; D is ambiguous. Germline V gene sequence: CDR1 MNHEY, CDR2 SVGAGI. V lost 1 base and J lost 7, with 11 bases in between. CDR3 size: 15 residues. The CDR3 spells CASSYWLAENSPLHF. CDR3 coding DNA: TGTGCCAGCAGTTACTGGCTGGCGGAGAATTCACCCCTCCACTTT.

This clone was counted a few times. V gene TRBV5-6 combines with J gene TRBJ1-6; D uncertain. Trimming took off 0 bases at V and 10 bases at J, with 8 bases between the two ends. The CDR3 loop spans 13 amino acids. Looked up from germline, CDR1 is SGHDT and CDR2 is YYEEEE. CDR3 sequence reads: CASSLGRSSPLHF. The CDR3 nucleotides read TGTGCCAGCAGCTTGGGCCGGTCATCACCCCTCCACTTT.

The gene calls are TRBV28 and TRBJ2-7; tentatively, D is TRBD1 (6 bases). The CDR3 is 13 amino acids. Germline CDR1 and CDR2: MDHEN and SYDVKM. Trimming pared 6 bases from V and 5 bases from J, leaving 14 bases between. DNA of the CDR3: TGTGCCAGCAGCCCTAGGGGGTACCACGAGCAGTACTTC. It specifies CASSPRGYHEQYF.

This rearrangement joins TRBV24-1 to TRBJ1-1; the D gene is possibly TRBD1 (5 bases). With 3 bases removed from V and 7 bases from J, the gap between germline ends came to 11 bases. Germline values: CDR1 KGHDR, CDR2 SFDVKD. The CDR3 loop spans 13 amino acids. CDR3 bases: TGTGCCACCAGTGATAGCGACAGATATGAAGCTTTCTTT. Amino acid sequence: CATSDSDRYEAFF.

This chain connects TRBV28 to TRBJ1-5, with D tentatively TRBD1 (6 bases). From germline, CDR1 is MDHEN and CDR2 SYDVKM. The CDR3 totals 13 residues. V lost 6 bases to trimming and J lost 5 bases, with 11 bases between them. CDR3 DNA sequence: TGTGCCAGCAGGCTAGGGGGTTATCAGCCCCAGCATTTT. This sequence encodes CASRLGGYQPQHF.

This chain joins TRBV5-4 and TRBJ2-7; 9 bases are a match to TRBD1. The CDR3 extends over 13 amino acids. The V segment lost 6 bases and the J segment 5 bases; nucleotides outside the gene matches: 6. Germline V gives CDR1 SGHNT, CDR2 YYREEE (reference sequence). CDR3 DNA sequence: TGTGCCAGCAAGATGACAGGGGGGGACGAGCAGTACTTC. Amino acid sequence: CASKMTGGDEQYF. The whole variable domain, remainder taken from reference TRBV5-4 and TRBJ2-7, is ETGVTQSPTHLIKTRGQQVTLRCSSQSGHNTVSWYQQALGQGPQFIFQYYREEENGRGNFPPRFSGLQFPNYSSELNVNALELDDSALYLCASKMTGGDEQYFGPGTRLTVT.

V usage is TRBV19 and J usage is TRBJ1-2; 7 nucleotides match TRBD1. V shed 6 bases, J shed 6 bases, and the junction held 13 bases outside the gene matches. This CDR3 region has 15 residues. Germline V gene sequence: CDR1 LNHDA, CDR2 SQIVND (reference sequence). Here the CDR3 DNA reads TGTGCCAGTAGAGAAACAGGGGCGGGATCGAATGGCTACACCTTC. Translated: CASRETGAGSNGYTF.

The CDR3 protein is CASSAGTGSYEQYF. CDR3 bases: TGCGCCAGCAGCGCCGGGACAGGGTCCTACGAGCAGTACTTC. The chain uses TRBV5-1 and TRBJ2-7, with TRBD1 matching 9 bases. This CDR3 contains 14 residues. Trimming cost V 4 bases and J 1 base; bases outside gene matches: 3. Germline V gives CDR1 SGHRS, CDR2 YFSETQ.

The chain combines TRBV6-5 with TRBJ2-7, with 8 positions matching TRBD1. Losses at the gene ends were 4 bases for V and 2 bases for J; bases not matched to a gene: 4. The length of the CDR3 is 14 residues. Per the germline V gene, CDR1 is MNHEY and CDR2 is SVGAGI. The CDR3 loop is CASSSQGEAYEQYF. As DNA, the CDR3 is TGTGCCAGCAGTTCACAGGGGGAGGCCTACGAGCAGTACTTC.

V usage is TRBV11-3 and J usage is TRBJ2-7, with 7 nucleotides matching TRBD1. Germline V CDR1 and CDR2: SGHNT, YENEEA. With 8 bases clipped from V and 5 bases from J, the junction kept 15 bases outside the gene matches. The CDR3 covers 15 residues. The CDR3, as DNA: TGTGCCAGCCCCTCGACAGGGCAATTTTCGAACGAGCAGTACTTC. Protein sequence: CASPSTGQFSNEQYF.

This chain joins TRBV5-6 and TRBJ1-2, with 8 bases fitting TRBD1. CDR3 size: 14 residues. The germline V gene has CDR1 SGHDT and CDR2 YYEEEE. J gave up 8 bases and V 3 bases, and 9 bases lay outside the gene matches. The CDR3 reads CASSSQGQGRGYTF. Written as DNA, the CDR3 is TGTGCCAGCAGCTCCCAAGGACAGGGCCGGGGCTACACCTTC.

This rearrangement joins TRBV6-5 to TRBJ1-1; D call uncertain. The CDR3 spans 13 residues. Per the germline V gene, CDR1 is MNHEY and CDR2 is SVGAGI. The V gene lost 1 base and the J gene lost 7 bases, with 10 bases spanning the gap. CDR3 in DNA: TGTGCCAGCAGTTACTTCGAGGGCCTTGAAGCTTTCTTT. It specifies CASSYFEGLEAFF.

The chain recombines TRBV10-1 with TRBJ2-1; D is undetermined. Trimming removed 0 bases from V and 6 bases from J, with 9 bases in between. The length of the CDR3 is 14 residues. Germline lookup yields CDR1 WNHNN and CDR2 SYGVQD (reference sequence). The CDR3 spells CASSESGQLNEQFF. Written as DNA, the CDR3 is TGCGCCAGCAGTGAGTCGGGCCAGCTCAATGAGCAGTTCTTC.

The CDR3 is CASSSGRASYEQYF. The DNA of the CDR3 is TGTGCCAGCAGCAGTGGCAGGGCCTCCTACGAGCAGTACTTC. The J gene is TRBJ2-7, the V gene TRBV6-5, with D tentatively TRBD1 (5 bases). Trimming left V 6 bases short and J 0 bases short, with 12 bases between. The CDR3 extends over 14 amino acids. The V gene's germline CDR1 is MNHEY and CDR2 SVGAGI.

The chain combines TRBV6-6 with TRBJ1-1, with 8 bases that match TRBD1. V gave up 6 bases and J gave up 3 bases; unmatched junction bases: 12. From germline, CDR1 is MNHNY and CDR2 SVGAGI (reference sequence). The CDR3 runs 16 residues. CDR3 amino acids: CASSRLRTGRDTEAFF. The CDR3 DNA is TGTGCCAGCAGCCGCCTTCGGACAGGGAGGGACACTGAAGCTTTCTTT.

This chain joins TRBV4-1 and TRBJ2-3; 7 nucleotides line up with TRBD2. The CDR3 spans 15 residues. Germline trimming cut 1 base from V and 2 bases from J; bases unmatched to any gene: 3. CDR1 and CDR2 (germline): MGHRA, YSYEKL. The CDR3 sequence is CASSQAGGVTDTQYF. The CDR3 region has the DNA TGCGCCAGCAGCCAAGCGGGGGGAGTCACAGATACGCAGTATTTT.